This T cell receptor (beta chain) originates from a study of cytomegalovirus exposure and HLA in healthy donors. Notes on the study in general: Rarity held for most TCR sequences, but there were some public TCRs that occurred in many donors. The investigators catalogued 150 or so TCR beta chains as cytomegalovirus-associated. Confirmation was obtained in vitro that three CMV-associated chains are specific for CMV antigens.

This clone was recorded once. Its antigen remains unknown. Profiling relied on immunoSEQ multiplex PCR, and the TCRdb table lists in-frame clones only, not all of them. The table records approximately 72,000 clones, roughly 94% of them present only once. Germline V gene lookup returns CDR1 SGHNT and CDR2 YYREEE (reference sequence). The V gene end was trimmed by 4 bases and the J gene end by 7 bases; junction bases not matched to a gene: 13. The CDR3 is made up of 15 amino acids. The clonotype originates from a woman aged 18-29 years in good health and CMV-seronegative. Sample: PBMCs. The chain uses TRBV5-4 and TRBJ2-5; 7 bases line up with TRBD1. The chain's CDR3 is CASSHRDSMSGTQYF. The CDR3 region has the DNA TGTGCCAGCAGCCACAGGGACAGCATGTCCGGGACCCAGTACTTC. The variable domain in full, completed from reference TRBV5-4 and TRBJ2-5, reads ETGVTQSPTHLIKTRGQQVTLRCSSQSGHNTVSWYQQALGQGPQFIFQYYREEENGRGNFPPRFSGLQFPNYSSELNVNALELDDSALYLCASSHRDSMSGTQYFGPGTRLLVL.